A single sample is the source of the 28 T cell receptor beta chains below, sequenced in a study of regulatory T cells in long-lasting Graves disease. HTBI primers from iRepertoire and Arm-PCR of CDR3 regions yielded the TCR beta libraries. TCRdb re-derived calls from the multiplex PCR reads in MiXCR, one entry per CDR3 protein. The table lists about 340,000 distinct CDR3 sequences, 15% to 20% of them singletons. The time point is: persistent/refractory GD, antithyroid drugs over 5 years with positive TRAb. There was RNA extracted from PBMCs, and the TCR library was made from it. The sequencing here drew on peripheral blood mononuclear cells (PBMCs), taken when the disease was refractory, from a patient treated with antithyroid drugs. Receptors were obtained from a female donor with Graves disease.

This chain joins TRBV5-1 and TRBJ2-5; 11 positions match TRBD1. With V trimmed by 0 bases and J by 4 bases, 5 bases remained unmatched. Germline CDR1 reads SGHRS; CDR2 reads YFSETQ. The CDR3 totals 16 residues. CDR3 sequence (DNA): TGCGCCAGCAGCTTGGGGGACAGGGGGAACGCAGAGACCCAGTACTTC. This codes for CASSLGDRGNAETQYF.

This clonotype was found many times. The V call is TRBV29-1, the J call TRBJ1-2; D unresolved. This CDR3 region has 13 residues. Trimming stripped 6 bases from V and 6 bases from J, with 17 bases between. Germline V gives CDR1 SQVTM, CDR2 ANQGSEA. This chain's CDR3 is CSVGGVGINGYTF. DNA of the CDR3: TGCAGCGTGGGCGGGGTAGGGATAAATGGCTACACCTTC.

The genes are TRBV6-2 or TRBV6-3 and TRBJ2-3; D might be TRBD1 (6 bases). CDR3 length: 12 amino acids. Germline V gene sequence: CDR1 MNHEY, CDR2 SVGEGT. The germline V and J ends were trimmed by 4 bases and 4 bases, with 6 bases remaining between them. The chain's CDR3 is CASSWTADTQYF. For the CDR3, the DNA is TGTGCCAGCAGTTGGACAGCAGATACGCAGTATTTT.

This clonotype was seen a few times. The chain couples TRBV7-9 to TRBJ2-5; 11 nucleotides agree with TRBD2. The CDR3 is 17 amino acids. CDR1 is SEHNR and CDR2 is FQNEAQ in the germline V gene (reference sequence). The junction had 9 bases not matched to a gene; V was cut back by 6 bases and J by 0 bases. Here the CDR3 DNA reads TGTGCCAGCAGATCGACTAGCGGGGATGAATACCAAGAGACCCAGTACTTC. Amino acids: CASRSTSGDEYQETQYF.

The chain carries TRBV3-1 and TRBJ2-1; maybe TRBD2 (6 bases). Trimming removed 1 base at V and 3 bases at J, with 10 bases between. Germline CDR1 and CDR2: LGHDT and YNNKEL (reference sequence). CDR3 length: 15 residues. This chain's CDR3 is CASSQGLVGYNEQFF. The CDR3, as DNA: TGTGCCAGCAGCCAAGGACTAGTGGGCTACAATGAGCAGTTCTTC.

This clonotype showed up many times. This chain connects TRBV29-1 to TRBJ1-4; TRBD1 is a possible D gene (5 bases). Looked up from germline, CDR1 is SQVTM and CDR2 is ANQGSEA. This CDR3 has 14 residues. V was pared by 4 bases and J by 7 bases, with 16 bases between. The CDR3 spells CSVGYRGLSEKLFF. DNA for the CDR3: TGCAGCGTTGGCTATCGGGGGTTAAGTGAAAAACTGTTTTTT.

The rearrangement joins TRBV7-9 to TRBJ2-5; no firm D call. CDR3 length: 14 residues. V lost 4 bases and J lost 1, with 10 bases in between. Germline-derived CDR1 and CDR2 are SEHNR and FQNEAQ (reference sequence). CDR3 coding DNA: TGTGCCAGCAGCTGGCGCTCAATCCAAGAGACCCAGTACTTC. This gives the protein CASSWRSIQETQYF.

This clonotype was seen more than once but under ten times. The V gene is TRBV4-3, the J gene TRBJ1-4; D remains ambiguous. The CDR3 loop spans 16 amino acids. Germline-derived CDR1 and CDR2 are LGHNA and YSLEER. Deletions cut 1 base from V and 1 base from J, with 10 bases between. Here the CDR3 reads CASSQGLTGTNEKLFF. The CDR3 nucleotides are TGCGCCAGCAGCCAAGGACTGACGGGAACTAATGAAAAACTGTTTTTT.

The gene calls are TRBV27 and TRBJ1-5, with TRBD1 as a possible D gene (5 bases). Per the germline V gene, CDR1 is MNHEY and CDR2 is SMNVEV (reference sequence). The CDR3 is 14 residues long. V dropped 6 bases and J dropped 3 bases, with 12 bases sitting between them. CDR3 nucleotide sequence: TGTGCCAGCAGGCCCGGGACCCCCAATCAGCCCCAGCATTTT. Protein product: CASRPGTPNQPQHF.

This clonotype was counted between two and nine times. V and J are TRBV20-1 and TRBJ1-1; 7 bases fit TRBD1. CDR3 length: 15 amino acids. With V trimmed by 5 bases and J by 0 bases, 9 bases remained unmatched. CDR1 is DFQATT and CDR2 is SNEGSKA in the germline V gene (reference sequence). The CDR3 region is CSALDYRGLNTEAFF. CDR3 bases: TGCAGTGCTCTAGATTACAGGGGCTTGAACACTGAAGCTTTCTTT.

This clonotype occurred many times. The chain employs TRBV7-2 and TRBJ1-1; the match to TRBD1 covers 8 bases. The CDR3 loop spans 15 amino acids. With 6 bases clipped from V and 4 bases from J, the junction kept 10 bases outside the gene matches. The germline gives CDR1 SGHTA, CDR2 FQGNSA. The CDR3 DNA reads TGTGCCAGCAGGTGGACAGGGATGAGTGGCACTGAAGCTTTCTTT. This gives the protein CASRWTGMSGTEAFF. Complete variable domain (other parts from reference TRBV7-2 and TRBJ1-1): GAGVSQSPSNKVTEKGKDVELRCDPISGHTALYWYRQSLGQGLEFLIYFQGNSAPDKSGLPSDRFSAERTGGSVSTLTIQRTQQEDSAVYLCASRWTGMSGTEAFFGQGTRLTVV.

The table lists this clonotype with many counts. The chain couples TRBV7-3 to TRBJ2-7; D may be TRBD1 or TRBD2 (5 bases each). The CDR3 has 14 amino acids. Germline CDR1 SGHTA, CDR2 FQGTGA. The ends were cut back, 1 base at V and 3 bases at J, with 10 bases in the middle. The CDR3 region is CASSLMGPRYEQYF. CDR3 bases: TGTGCCAGCAGCTTAATGGGACCGCGCTACGAGCAGTACTTC.

Points on this clonotype: Without the conserved terminal phenylalanine or tryptophan, this CDR3 likely stems from a read error. The chain recombines TRBV12-3 or TRBV12-4 with TRBJ1-6, with D unresolved. This CDR3 contains 13 residues. The V and J ends lost 5 bases and 10 bases respectively, with 12 bases between them. CDR3 bases: TGTGCCAGCAGTGACGCCCCCTTCTCACCCCTCCACCTT. Translation: CASSDAPFSPLHL.

This rearrangement joins TRBV28 to TRBJ2-1; unclear D gene. CDR3 size: 12 residues. Germline lookup yields CDR1 MDHEN and CDR2 SYDVKM. V lost 8 bases to trimming and J lost 2 bases, with 7 bases between them. The CDR3 is CASGWAYNEQFF. The CDR3 DNA is TGTGCCAGCGGCTGGGCCTACAATGAGCAGTTCTTC.

Concerning this clonotype: A much larger clone lies a single base off, so this may be a read error. The V call is TRBV10-3, the J call TRBJ1-1; possible D gene TRBD1, 5 bases. Per germline, CDR1 ENHRY and CDR2 SYGVKD. The CDR3 is made up of 14 amino acids. CDR3 amino acids: CAISVSGPNIEAFF. In DNA, the CDR3 is TGTGCCATCAGTGTGTCAGGGCCGAACATTGAAGCTTTCTTT.

Points on this clonotype: One end of the junction is discordant with germline, which a read error may explain. J is TRBJ1-1 and V is TRBV19, with unresolved D. CDR1 and CDR2 from the germline V gene are LNHDA and SQIVND (reference sequence). There are 13 residues in the CDR3. The DNA for the CDR3 is TGTGCCGGTAGTATTCGGCAGAACACTGAAGCTTTCTTT. It encodes CAGSIRQNTEAFF.

Ten or more counts support this clonotype. V is TRBV11-2 and J is TRBJ2-5; TRBD2 matches 9 bases. Unmatched junction bases numbered 4, after V lost 2 bases and J lost 0 bases. The CDR3 spans 16 residues. Germline lookup yields CDR1 SGHAT and CDR2 FQNNGV. The CDR3 loop reads CASSLNSGRYQETQYF. The CDR3 coding sequence is TGTGCCAGCAGCTTAAACAGCGGGAGGTACCAAGAGACCCAGTACTTC.

There are many counts of this clonotype. J is TRBJ2-5 and V is TRBV2; D possibly corresponds to TRBD1 (6 bases). The CDR3 contains 15 residues. V was shortened by 6 bases and J by 5 bases, with 19 bases between the two germline ends. Germline lookup yields CDR1 SNHLY and CDR2 FYNNEI. The CDR3 nucleotides are TGTGCCAGCAGAGCCAAACAGGGACCCCCCGAGACCCAGTACTTC. It is translated as CASRAKQGPPETQYF.

The chain links TRBV7-2 to TRBJ2-7; D gene unclear. V was trimmed by 7 bases and J by 3 bases, leaving 19 bases between them. CDR1 and CDR2 (germline): SGHTA, FQGNSA. CDR3 size: 15 residues. The CDR3 DNA follows: TGTGCCAGCACCCTGACCCCACTTCGTAACTACGAGCAGTACTTC. It yields the protein CASTLTPLRNYEQYF.

Notes on this clonotype: Sequence at one end of the junction differs from germline and may be a read error. V usage is TRBV28 and J usage is TRBJ2-7; 14 bases align to TRBD2. CDR1 and CDR2 from the germline V gene are MDHEN and SYDVKM. There are 15 residues in the CDR3. The CDR3 region is CTSSFVTSGRDEQYF. CDR3 in DNA: TGTACCAGCAGTTTTGTGACTAGCGGGAGGGACGAGCAGTACTTC. The variable domain in full, with the rest retrieved from reference TRBV28 and TRBJ2-7, is DVKVTQSSRYLVKRTGEKVFLECVQDMDHENMFWYRQDPGLGLRLIYFSYDVKMKEKGDIPEGYSVSREKKERFSLILESASTNQTSMYLCTSSFVTSGRDEQYFGPGTRLTVT.

In its sample, this clonotype was seen many times. The chain is built from TRBV6-1 and TRBJ2-7; 7 nucleotides match TRBD2. The CDR3 runs to 13 residues. V lost 11 bases to trimming and J lost 2 bases; unmatched junction nucleotides: 9. Germline V gene data show CDR1 as MNHNS and CDR2 as SASEGT. The CDR3 loop reads CAPGASGTYEQYF. CDR3 DNA: TGTGCCCCCGGGGCTAGCGGTACCTACGAGCAGTACTTC.

This clonotype was recorded many times. The chain couples TRBV6-1 to TRBJ1-3, with D hard to call. CDR3 length: 13 amino acids. The germline V and J ends were trimmed by 8 bases and 4 bases, with 12 bases remaining between them. CDR1 MNHNS and CDR2 SASEGT come from the germline V gene. The chain's CDR3 is CASLGLGGNTIYF. The CDR3 nucleotides are TGTGCCAGCCTAGGTTTGGGAGGAAACACCATATATTTT.

The DNA for the CDR3 is TGTGCCAGCAGTTCCCCCGGGACAGCGACCTACGAGCAGTACTTC. This gives the protein CASSSPGTATYEQYF. The chain carries TRBV28 and TRBJ2-7; 7 bases align to TRBD1. Trimming removed 4 bases from V and 2 bases from J; junction bases left unmatched: 8. CDR1 and CDR2 from the germline V gene are MDHEN and SYDVKM. CDR3 length equals 15 residues.

This chain uses TRBV2 with TRBJ2-4; a weak D match, TRBD2 (6 bases). Trimming pared 7 bases from V and 1 base from J, leaving 11 bases between. CDR3 length: 14 amino acids. Germline lookup yields CDR1 SNHLY and CDR2 FYNNEI. The CDR3 sequence is CASIGGAAKNIQYF. The CDR3 coding sequence is TGTGCCAGCATCGGCGGGGCCGCCAAAAACATTCAGTACTTC.

The sample holds many counts of this clonotype. This chain uses TRBV2 with TRBJ1-1, with a weak D call TRBD1 (5 bases). CDR1 and CDR2 (germline): SNHLY, FYNNEI. Trimming took 4 bases from V and 6 from J, leaving 15 bases between them. This CDR3 has 14 residues. In DNA form, the CDR3 reads TGTGCCAGCAGTGTGGGTGGGGGTATCGCTGAAGCTTTCTTT. Translating it yields CASSVGGGIAEAFF.

The chain has TRBV7-2 and TRBJ2-2; D is possibly TRBD1 or TRBD2 (5 bases each). V lost 2 bases and J lost 5, with 9 bases in between. There are 14 residues in the CDR3. Germline CDR1 is SGHTA and CDR2 is FQGNSA. CDR3 loop: CASSLSGRTGELFF. CDR3 sequence (DNA): TGTGCCAGCAGCTTATCGGGGCGTACCGGGGAGCTGTTTTTT.

This clonotype occurred many times. This chain uses TRBV6-1 with TRBJ1-1; 7 bases match TRBD1. CDR3 length: 15 residues. The V segment lost 5 bases and the J segment 4 bases; nucleotides outside the gene matches: 10. From germline, CDR1 is MNHNS and CDR2 SASEGT. CDR3 sequence reads: CASSLQTGTGTEAFF. DNA for the CDR3: TGTGCCAGCAGTCTCCAGACAGGGACGGGCACTGAAGCTTTCTTT.

This clonotype was counted between two and nine times. The chain is built from TRBV7-2 and TRBJ2-7; TRBD1 or TRBD2 may be the D gene (5 bases each). This CDR3 is built from 14 residues. With 5 bases removed from V and 4 bases from J, the gap between germline ends came to 15 bases. CDR1 and CDR2 (germline): SGHTA, FQGNSA. The CDR3 reads CASSAPGRRYEQYF. The CDR3 DNA reads TGTGCCAGCAGCGCTCCGGGACGGAGGTACGAGCAGTACTTC.